These T cell receptor beta chains were read from a single sample in a study of T cell clusters in autoimmune cytopenias. Reprocessing the multiplex PCR reads, TCRdb reports a single entry for every CDR3 protein and omits DNA. The data show 1,000 or so distinct CDR3 sequences, and the top ten clones hold about 9.2%. These sequences were also reported in another study, on T cell repertoires in aging, cancer and after chemotherapy.

Sequenced sample: peripheral blood. The receptors shown here come from a human donor in good health. Both conserved end residues are part of each CDR3. Only some rows state a clone size, as once, few, many or a class for expanded clones.

>TRBJ1-2|TRBV7-9|large
CASSLAGGGYTF
>TRBJ2-7|TRBV19|large
CASSPTAIIGYEQYF
>TRBJ2-1|TRBV7-9|medium-sized
CASSPPSLAGNNEQFF
>TRBJ2-3|TRBV7-9|medium-sized
CASSQLKDTQYF
>TRBJ2-1|TRBV29-1|large
CSVVSPTSSYNEQFF
>TRBJ1-5|TRBV7-9|medium-sized
CASSLNPTGVSNQPQHF
>TRBJ2-1|TRBV13|large
CASSLAAGTASYNEQFF
>TRBJ2-1|TRBV7-2|NA
CASSLGDYEQFF
>TRBJ2-4|TRBV12-3/TRBV12-4|medium-sized
CARLTRPKENIQYF
>TRBJ2-1|TRBV5-4|large
CASSLEAASSYNEQFF
>TRBJ2-1|TRBV2|NA
CASRRSGTLFGNEQFF